These 15 T cell receptor beta chains came from one sample sequenced in a study of blood T cell repertoires in COVID-19. Clones were sequenced by immunoSEQ multiplex PCR, and TCRdb holds only the in-frame ones, with some missing. The sample lists some 500,000 clones, 88% occurring once. The sequencing sample was made of PBMCs or T cells enriched from blood (not recorded which). The source of these receptors is a woman between 40 and 50 years old who had recovered from COVID-19.

V and J are TRBV14 and TRBJ2-2; TRBD1 matches at 7 bases. Germline assignment: CDR1 SGHDN and CDR2 FVKESK. V shed 3 bases and J 1 base; nucleotides not matched to a gene: 5. This CDR3 region has 16 residues. This CDR3 is CASSHPGQQNTGELFF. The CDR3 region has the DNA TGTGCCAGCAGCCACCCGGGACAGCAGAACACCGGGGAGCTGTTTTTT.

The V call is TRBV6-2 or TRBV6-3, the J call TRBJ2-7, with D unresolved. The CDR3 totals 12 residues. Germline assignment: CDR1 MNHEY and CDR2 SVGEGT. V dropped 5 bases and J dropped 6 bases, with 11 bases sitting between them. The CDR3, as DNA: TGTGCCAGCAGTACTGGCGGCGGCGAGCAGTACTTC. This sequence encodes CASSTGGGEQYF.

The gene calls are TRBV6-2 or TRBV6-3 and TRBJ2-5, with TRBD2 identical over 8 bases. With V trimmed by 2 bases and J by 3 bases, 8 bases remained unmatched. CDR1 is MNHEY and CDR2 is SVGEGT in the germline V gene. This CDR3 comprises 16 residues. CDR3 in amino acids: CASSYSLREVEETQYF. CDR3 sequence (DNA): TGTGCCAGCAGTTACAGTTTGCGGGAGGTGGAAGAGACCCAGTACTTC.

This clone was observed many times. The rearrangement links TRBV5-4 to TRBJ1-2, with D unclear. V dropped 0 bases and J dropped 9 bases, with 12 bases sitting between them. Germline V lookup: CDR1 SGHNT, CDR2 YYREEE (reference sequence). The CDR3 has 13 residues. The CDR3 nucleotides read TGTGCCAGCAGCTTGGGAGGGAGCGTTAGCTACACCTTC. Encoded protein: CASSLGGSVSYTF.

The chain employs TRBV27 and TRBJ2-7; the match to TRBD2 covers 8 bases. The CDR3 runs to 18 residues. Germline values: CDR1 MNHEY, CDR2 SMNVEV (reference sequence). V was clipped by 5 bases and J by 4 bases; unmatched bases: 19. The CDR3: CASSQMGDFPGLVYEQYF. CDR3 nucleotides: TGTGCCAGCAGTCAGATGGGAGATTTCCCGGGACTAGTGTACGAGCAGTACTTC.

The chain's CDR3 is CASSPRAAQGYNYEQYF. The CDR3 coding sequence is TGTGCCAGCAGCCCCCGGGCCGCTCAGGGCTACAACTACGAGCAGTACTTC. V is TRBV7-2 and J is TRBJ2-7, with D maybe TRBD1 (5 bases). Deletions cut 5 bases from V and 3 bases from J, with 23 bases between. Germline CDR1 is SGHTA and CDR2 is FQGNSA. CDR3 size: 17 residues.

J is TRBJ2-1 and V is TRBV6-5; 8 positions agree with TRBD2. CDR1 and CDR2 from the germline V gene are MNHEY and SVGAGI. Trimming took 5 bases from V and 3 from J; bases not matched to a gene: 6. The CDR3 has 15 residues. The CDR3 protein is CASSRSGSDYNEQFF. For the CDR3, the DNA is TGTGCCAGCAGTCGAAGCGGGAGTGACTACAATGAGCAGTTCTTC.

The chain carries TRBV6-5 and TRBJ1-1; D call uncertain. The CDR3 is made up of 14 amino acids. V was cut by 0 bases and J by 8 bases, with 13 bases left in between. The germline V gene has CDR1 MNHEY and CDR2 SVGAGI. The CDR3 DNA reads TGTGCCAGCAGTTACTCGACGGCGACTCCAGAAGCTTTCTTT. Translated, it gives CASSYSTATPEAFF.

V and J are TRBV7-2 and TRBJ1-1; 9 bases map to TRBD1. Germline CDR1 is SGHTA and CDR2 is FQGNSA. V was pared by 5 bases and J by 9 bases, with 7 bases of the junction left unmatched. The CDR3 has 13 amino acids. CDR3 residues: CASSGRTGDKAFF. The DNA for the CDR3 is TGTGCCAGCAGCGGCCGGACAGGGGACAAAGCTTTCTTT.

The chain links TRBV19 to TRBJ1-1; 7 nucleotides match TRBD1. This CDR3 region has 14 residues. Trimming at V came to 7 bases and at J to 6 bases, leaving 11 bases not matched to a gene. Looked up from germline, CDR1 is LNHDA and CDR2 is SQIVND (reference sequence). CDR3 coding DNA: TGTGCCAGTACTCGGACAGGATTTGGCGCTGAAGCTTTCTTT. This sequence encodes CASTRTGFGAEAFF.

The CDR3 spells CASSPRGSGSSNEQFF. CDR3 in DNA: TGTGCCAGCAGCCCCCGTGGTAGCGGGAGTTCAAATGAGCAGTTCTTC. The V gene is TRBV14, the J gene TRBJ2-1; the match to TRBD2 covers 9 bases. This CDR3 has 16 residues. With V trimmed by 4 bases and J by 7 bases, 11 bases remained unmatched. The germline V gene has CDR1 SGHDN and CDR2 FVKESK.

Notes on this clone: Germline is not matched at one junction end, which may reflect a read error. The chain recombines TRBV7-7 with TRBJ2-2; 10 bases are a match to TRBD2. Germline V gene lookup returns CDR1 SSHAT and CDR2 FNYEAQ (reference sequence). This CDR3 has 21 residues. CDR3 sequence reads: CASSILPGLAPKFANTGELFF. The DNA for the CDR3 is TGTGCTAGCAGCATCCTTCCGGGACTAGCGCCAAAGTTCGCGAACACCGGGGAGCTGTTTTTT.

V is TRBV18 and J is TRBJ2-7; D remains unclear. The germline V gene encodes CDR1 KGHSH and CDR2 LQKENI. Deletions cut 2 bases from V and 0 bases from J, with 8 bases between. The CDR3 loop spans 14 amino acids. CDR3 sequence: CASSPSQNSYEQYF. DNA of the CDR3: TGTGCCAGCTCACCAAGTCAGAACTCCTACGAGCAGTACTTC.

This sequence joins TRBV5-8 and TRBJ2-2, with D tentatively TRBD1 (5 bases). Germline values: CDR1 SGHTS, CDR2 YDEGEE. The ends were cut back, 1 base at V and 7 bases at J, with 14 bases in the middle. The CDR3 loop spans 15 amino acids. The CDR3 nucleotides are TGTGCCAGCAGCTTGAATGCAGGGTTTGGCGGGGAGCTGTTTTTT. Protein product: CASSLNAGFGGELFF.

The genes are TRBV27 and TRBJ1-1, with 7 bases fitting TRBD1. V dropped 0 bases and J dropped 0; count of bases not matched to a gene: 1. Germline V gives CDR1 MNHEY, CDR2 SMNVEV (reference sequence). The CDR3 runs 15 residues. The CDR3 DNA is TGTGCCAGCAGTTTATCCGGGACAGTGAACACTGAAGCTTTCTTT. Protein sequence: CASSLSGTVNTEAFF.